These T cell receptor beta chains were read from a single sample in a study of blood T cell repertoires in COVID-19. The data were produced by immunoSEQ multiplex PCR, yet TCRdb's version contains in-frame clones alone and is incomplete. Of about 16,000 clones in the sample, about 91% were seen once. Sample: peripheral blood. Every receptor here comes from a human donor in a cohort sampled during active COVID-19. Both conserved end residues are part of each CDR3. A D gene is named only where the DNA matches it firmly. Size is omitted from some rows. Given values are once, few, many or a class for expanded clones.

TRBJ1-2 NA TRBV5-6 NA TGTGCCAGCAGCTCCGGACAGCCTTACTATGGCTACACCTTC CASSSGQPYYGYTF
TRBJ2-3 TRBD1 TRBV7-9 NA TGTGCCAGCAGCTTAGGTAACCTACAGGGGACAGATACGCAGTATTTT CASSLGNLQGTDTQYF
TRBJ1-2 TRBD1 TRBV5-6 once TGTGCCAGCAGCTCGGAACAACAGGGGGTCTATGGCTACACCTTC CASSSEQQGVYGYTF
TRBJ1-1 NA TRBV2 NA TGTGCCAGCAGGGGGCGAAGAACTGAAGCTTTCTTT CASRGRRTEAFF
TRBJ2-7 NA TRBV5-5 NA TGTGCCAGCAGCTTCCGGGGAACCTACGAGCAGTACTTC CASSFRGTYEQYF
TRBJ2-2 NA TRBV10-3 NA TGTGCCATCGCAGGGTACGCCGGGGAGCTGTTTTTT CAIAGYAGELFF
TRBJ2-1 TRBD2 TRBV5-6 once TGTGCCAGTTCTAGCGGGGACTCCTACAATGAGCAGTTCTTC CASSSGDSYNEQFF
TRBJ1-6 NA TRBV9 once TGTGCCAGCAGCCCCGGGGAGGGAACCTATAATTCACCCCTCCACTTT CASSPGEGTYNSPLHF
TRBJ1-5 NA TRBV5-5 NA TGTGCCAGCAGCTTGAGCAGGGGCAATCAGCCCCAGCATTTT CASSLSRGNQPQHF
TRBJ1-5 NA TRBV2 NA TGTGCCACCAGCCGTTCAGGGGAATATCAGCCCCAGCATTTT CATSRSGEYQPQHF
TRBJ2-6 NA TRBV19 once TGTGCCAGTAGTAGAGACAGCTCTGGGGCCAACGTCCTGACTTTC CASSRDSSGANVLTF
TRBJ1-1 TRBD1 TRBV19 NA TGTGCCAGTAGTATAAGGACAGGGTATAACACTGAAGCTTTCTTT CASSIRTGYNTEAFF
TRBJ2-7 TRBD1 TRBV5-4 NA TGTGCCAGCAGCTTACAGGGGGCCTACGAGCAGTACTTC CASSLQGAYEQYF
TRBJ1-5 NA TRBV19 once TGTGCCAGTAGACTTCAGCCCCAGCATTTT CASRLQPQHF
TRBJ1-2 NA TRBV27 NA TGTGCCAGCCGCGCGAGAGAAATGGCGGATGGCTACACCTTC CASRAREMADGYTF
TRBJ2-7 TRBD1 TRBV11-3 once TGTGCCAGCAGCTTAGGGGGACAGGGAGTAGGGCAGTACTTC CASSLGGQGVGQYF
TRBJ1-2 TRBD1 TRBV6-5 NA TGTGCCAGCAGTCCGACAGGGTGGTATGGCTACACCTTC CASSPTGWYGYTF
TRBJ1-1 NA TRBV3-1/TRBV3-2 NA TGTGCCAGCAGTTCCGGACAGCAAGCTTTCTTT CASSSGQQAFF
TRBJ2-3 TRBD2 TRBV7-2 NA TGTGCCAGCAGCTTACCACCGGGACTAGGAGCCTATTTT CASSLPPGLGAYF
TRBJ2-1 TRBD1 TRBV11-3 NA TGTGCCACCACGGGACAGGGTTACAATGAGCAGTTCTTC CATTGQGYNEQFF
TRBJ2-7 TRBD2 TRBV2 NA TGTGCCAGCAGGGCGACTAGCGGGGGGGCCTACGAGCAGTACTTC CASRATSGGAYEQYF
TRBJ2-3 TRBD1 TRBV2 NA TGTGCCAGCAGGGTAACAGGGGGCACAGATACGCAGTATTTT CASRVTGGTDTQYF